The present T cell receptor beta chain was sequenced within a study of blood T cell repertoires in COVID-19. Turning to the study itself: COVID-19 samples collected from the United States, Italy and Spain covered acute and convalescent phases.

Generated by immunoSEQ multiplex PCR, the TCRdb table keeps only in-frame clones and is missing some. The sample holds approximately 240,000 clones, around nine tenths seen once. Recruited during active infection, patients (from Seattle) were subsequently followed longitudinally. This CDR3 has 12 residues. Germline values: CDR1 SGHKS, CDR2 YYEKEE (reference sequence). Trimming pared 4 bases from V and 8 bases from J, leaving 12 bases between. V and J are TRBV5-5 and TRBJ1-1; D not resolved. The clonotype was recovered from a man aged 30-40 years with COVID-19, enrolled during active disease. The specimen was peripheral blood. CDR3 nucleotides: TGTGCCAGCAGCACCACTAGGAGGGAAGCTTTCTTT. The encoded protein is CASSTTRREAFF.